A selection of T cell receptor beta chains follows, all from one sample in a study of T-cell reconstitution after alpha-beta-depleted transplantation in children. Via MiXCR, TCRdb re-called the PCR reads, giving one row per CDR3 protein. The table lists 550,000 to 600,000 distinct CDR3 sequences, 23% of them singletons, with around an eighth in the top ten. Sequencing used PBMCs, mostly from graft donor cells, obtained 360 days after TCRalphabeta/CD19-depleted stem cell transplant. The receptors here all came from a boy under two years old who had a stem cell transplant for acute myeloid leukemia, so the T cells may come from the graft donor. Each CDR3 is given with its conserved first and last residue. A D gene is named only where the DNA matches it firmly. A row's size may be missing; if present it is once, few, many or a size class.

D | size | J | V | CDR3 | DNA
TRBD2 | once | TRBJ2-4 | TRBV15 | CATSRDWGLAGENIQYF | TGTGCCACCAGCAGAGATTGGGGACTAGCGGGGGAAAACATTCAGTACTTC
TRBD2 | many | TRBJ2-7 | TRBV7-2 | CASSSQDLAGSEQYF | TGTGCCAGCAGCTCGCAGGACCTAGCGGGGAGCGAGCAGTACTTC
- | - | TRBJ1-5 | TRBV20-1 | CSAPGGPYSNQPQHF | TGCAGTGCCCCGGGGGGCCCCTATAGCAATCAGCCCCAGCATTTT
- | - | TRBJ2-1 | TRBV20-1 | CSASNAGSGNEQFF | TGCAGTGCGTCCAACGCCGGGAGCGGCAATGAGCAGTTCTTC
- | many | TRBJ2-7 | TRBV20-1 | CSARDPGVLYEQYF | TGCAGTGCTAGAGATCCGGGTGTCCTCTACGAGCAGTACTTC
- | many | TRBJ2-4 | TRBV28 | CASSSSVQGPKNIQYF | TGTGCCAGCAGTTCTTCAGTGCAGGGGCCCAAAAACATTCAGTACTTC
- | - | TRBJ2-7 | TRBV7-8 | CASSQKIGGPSYEQYF | TGTGCCAGCAGCCAGAAGATTGGTGGGCCGTCCTACGAGCAGTACTTC
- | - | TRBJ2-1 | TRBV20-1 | CSASSGASARAYNEQFF | TGCAGTGCTAGCTCGGGTGCCTCCGCACGGGCCTACAATGAGCAGTTCTTC
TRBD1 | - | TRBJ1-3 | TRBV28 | CASSPGQGGRNTIYF | TGTGCCAGCAGTCCGGGACAGGGAGGCCGAAACACCATATATTTT
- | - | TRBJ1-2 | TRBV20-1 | CSARENSIKGGYTF | TGCAGTGCTAGAGAGAACTCGATAAAAGGAGGCTACACCTTC
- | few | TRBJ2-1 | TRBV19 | CASSTVTGSYNEQFF | TGTGCCAGTAGCACGGTCACCGGCTCCTACAATGAGCAGTTCTTC
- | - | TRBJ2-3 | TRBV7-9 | CASSGRDATLTDTQYF | TGTGCCAGCAGCGGCCGGGACGCGACACTAACAGATACGCAGTATTTT
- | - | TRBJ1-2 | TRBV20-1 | CSATGQPDQTVTYGYTF | TGCAGTGCTACGGGGCAGCCCGACCAGACCGTAACCTATGGCTACACCTTC
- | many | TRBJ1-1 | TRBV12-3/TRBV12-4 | CASSLATGTEAFF | TGTGCCAGCAGCTTAGCGACAGGTACTGAAGCTTTCTTT
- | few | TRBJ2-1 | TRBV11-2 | CASKPTPYPGEQFF | TGTGCCAGCAAACCCACCCCGTATCCCGGAGAGCAGTTCTTC
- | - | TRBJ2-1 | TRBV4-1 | CASSQELVRGGNEQFF | TGCGCCAGCAGCCAAGAATTGGTCAGGGGTGGCAATGAGCAGTTCTTC
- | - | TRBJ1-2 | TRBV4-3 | CASSLGKSGYTF | TGCGCCAGCAGCCTCGGGAAGTCTGGCTACACCTTC
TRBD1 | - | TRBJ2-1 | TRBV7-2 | CASSARQGALNEQFF | TGTGCCAGCAGCGCCCGACAGGGGGCGCTCAATGAGCAGTTCTTC
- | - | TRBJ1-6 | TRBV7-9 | CASDPGRHRSPLHF | TGTGCCTCCGACCCGGGACGGCACCGATCACCCCTCCACTTT
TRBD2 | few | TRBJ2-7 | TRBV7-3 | CASSVRGGPTYEQYF | TGTGCCAGCAGCGTCCGCGGGGGGCCAACCTACGAGCAGTACTTC
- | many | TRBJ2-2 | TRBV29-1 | CSVGWTGTGELFF | TGCAGCGTTGGTTGGACGGGCACCGGGGAGCTGTTTTTT
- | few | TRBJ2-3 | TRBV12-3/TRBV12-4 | CASSFYPGGTDTQYF | TGTGCCAGCAGTTTTTACCCAGGGGGGACAGATACGCAGTATTTT
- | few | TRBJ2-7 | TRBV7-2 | CASSSDNNPIYEQYF | TGTGCCAGCAGCTCCGACAACAACCCCATTTACGAGCAGTACTTC
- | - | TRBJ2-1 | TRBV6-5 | CASSYLHEQFF | TGTGCCAGCAGTTACCTCCATGAGCAGTTCTTC
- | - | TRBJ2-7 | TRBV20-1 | CSASKGTYEQYF | TGCAGTGCCAGCAAAGGTACCTACGAGCAGTACTTC
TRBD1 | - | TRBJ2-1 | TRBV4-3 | CASSQEDRGSGNEQFF | TGCGCCAGCAGCCAAGAGGACAGGGGGTCCGGCAATGAGCAGTTCTTC
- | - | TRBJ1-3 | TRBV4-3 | CASSPLTGAGNTIYF | TGCGCCAGCAGCCCGCTGACGGGGGCAGGAAACACCATATATTTT
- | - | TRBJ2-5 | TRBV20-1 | CSARGPPRGETQYF | TGCAGTGCTAGAGGACCCCCCCGGGGAGAGACCCAGTACTTC
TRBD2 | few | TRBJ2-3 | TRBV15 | CATSKTSGGLTDTQYF | TGTGCCACCAGCAAAACAAGCGGGGGGCTCACAGATACGCAGTATTTT
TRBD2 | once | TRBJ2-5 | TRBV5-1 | CASSPTGAGVMETQYF | TGCGCCAGCAGCCCGACGGGAGCGGGGGTAATGGAGACCCAGTACTTC
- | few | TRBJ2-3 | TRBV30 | CAWSSGTYHTDTQYF | TGTGCCTGGAGTTCAGGGACATACCACACAGATACGCAGTATTTT
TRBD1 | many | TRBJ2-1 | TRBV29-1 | CFATGLSEQFF | TGCTTTGCGACAGGGCTCAGTGAGCAGTTCTTC
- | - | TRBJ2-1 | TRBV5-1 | CASTGQFYNEQFF | TGCGCCAGCACCGGACAATTCTACAATGAGCAGTTCTTC
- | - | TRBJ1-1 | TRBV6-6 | CASTPGYTEAFF | TGTGCCAGCACCCCCGGGTACACTGAAGCTTTCTTT
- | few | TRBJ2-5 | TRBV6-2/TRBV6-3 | CASSWINSGETQYF | TGTGCCAGCAGTTGGATTAACTCGGGCGAGACCCAGTACTTC
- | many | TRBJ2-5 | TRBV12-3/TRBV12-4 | CASSLSAETQYF | TGTGCCAGCAGTTTGTCCGCGGAGACCCAGTACTTC
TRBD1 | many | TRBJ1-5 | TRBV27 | CASSRGRLSNQPQHF | TGTGCCAGCTCAAGGGGGCGTTTAAGCAATCAGCCCCAGCATTTT
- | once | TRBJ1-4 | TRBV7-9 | CASSSRTSATNEKLFF | TGTGCCAGCAGCTCCCGGACATCTGCAACTAATGAAAAACTGTTTTTT
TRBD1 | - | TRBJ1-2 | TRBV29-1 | CSVHPLDRSKGYTF | TGCAGCGTTCATCCCTTGGACAGGTCTAAGGGCTACACCTTC
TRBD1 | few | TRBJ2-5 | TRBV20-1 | CSARGQFRETQYF | TGCAGTGCTAGGGGACAGTTTAGGGAGACCCAGTACTTC
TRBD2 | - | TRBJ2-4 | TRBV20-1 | CSARVAGPPKNIQYF | TGCAGTGCTAGAGTAGCGGGGCCACCCAAAAACATTCAGTACTTC
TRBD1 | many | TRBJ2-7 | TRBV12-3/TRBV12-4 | CASSFRQGDFYEQYF | TGTGCCAGCAGTTTTAGACAGGGGGATTTCTACGAGCAGTACTTC
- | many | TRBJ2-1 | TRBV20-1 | CSARDRYRGEQFF | TGCAGTGCTAGAGATCGGTACCGGGGCGAGCAGTTCTTC
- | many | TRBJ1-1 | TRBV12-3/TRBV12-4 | CASTSGPGLEAFF | TGTGCCAGCACCTCGGGACCGGGACTCGAAGCTTTCTTT
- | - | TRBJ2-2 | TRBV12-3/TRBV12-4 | CASSESRGGVMHTGELFF | TGTGCCAGCAGTGAATCGAGGGGCGGGGTAATGCACACCGGGGAGCTGTTTTTT
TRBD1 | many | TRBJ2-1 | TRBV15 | CATSRVRGRDNEQFF | TGTGCCACCAGCAGAGTTAGGGGGCGAGACAATGAGCAGTTCTTC
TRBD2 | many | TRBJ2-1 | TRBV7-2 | CASSSRAPLSSGGPPGDEQFF | TGTGCCAGCAGCTCTCGAGCCCCCCTTTCTAGCGGGGGTCCCCCTGGGGATGAGCAGTTCTTC
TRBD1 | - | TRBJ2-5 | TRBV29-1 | CSVEDQRGPPQETQYF | TGCAGCGTTGAAGATCAAAGGGGGCCGCCCCAAGAGACCCAGTACTTC
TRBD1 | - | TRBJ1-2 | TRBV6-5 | CASSYLRGPDGYTF | TGTGCCAGCAGTTACTTAAGGGGGCCAGATGGCTACACCTTC
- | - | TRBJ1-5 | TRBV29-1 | CSVGGSGDQPQHF | TGCAGCGTTGGGGGGTCGGGCGATCAGCCCCAGCATTTT
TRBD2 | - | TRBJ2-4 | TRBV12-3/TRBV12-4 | CASSLLAGGLVNIQYF | TGTGCCAGCAGTTTACTGGCGGGGGGGCTGGTAAACATTCAGTACTTC
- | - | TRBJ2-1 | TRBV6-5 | CASSYSPGWEEQFF | TGTGCCAGCAGTTACAGTCCTGGGTGGGAGGAGCAGTTCTTC
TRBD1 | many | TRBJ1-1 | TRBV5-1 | CASSQGASTTEAFF | TGCGCCAGCAGCCAGGGGGCGTCGACCACTGAAGCTTTCTTT
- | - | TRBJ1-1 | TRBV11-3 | CASSLDPVATEAFF | TGTGCCAGCAGCTTAGACCCGGTTGCCACTGAAGCTTTCTTT
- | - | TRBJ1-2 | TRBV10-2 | CASSEIDYGYTF | TGCGCCAGCAGTGAAATTGACTATGGCTACACCTTC
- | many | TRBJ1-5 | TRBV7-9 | CASSFNGQPPAPQHF | TGTGCCAGCAGCTTTAACGGTCAGCCCCCAGCGCCCCAGCATTTT
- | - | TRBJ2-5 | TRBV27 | CASSLRRGTETQYF | TGTGCCAGCAGTTTGCGTAGGGGGACAGAGACCCAGTACTTC
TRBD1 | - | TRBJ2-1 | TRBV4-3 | CASSQGTGGSSEQFF | TGCGCCAGCAGCCAAGGTACAGGGGGGTCGAGTGAGCAGTTCTTC
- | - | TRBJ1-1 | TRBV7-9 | CASSEGSSGEAEAFF | TGTGCCAGCAGTGAGGGGTCGTCAGGGGAAGCCGAAGCTTTCTTT
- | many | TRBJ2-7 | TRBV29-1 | CSVVSRGGEQYF | TGCAGCGTTGTAAGCAGGGGGGGCGAGCAGTACTTC